This paragraph covers one TCR beta chain sequence. The clone's antigen remains unknown. The sample holds no much larger clone one base away, and base qualities are not on file. TCRdb lists the instrument as Illumina HiSeq 1500. TCRdb ran its own pipeline on the public reads, namely fastp trimming at Q25 and MiXCR clone calling, and kept in-frame beta chains. Each entry is one CDR3 protein sequence, shown with its most common DNA and genes. Present in this sample are approximately 300,000 distinct CDR3 sequences, just under 25% of which were seen just once. 13% of the sample goes to the ten largest clones. What this sample's treatment or condition label stands for: in vitro stimulation with specific CMV peptide epitopes to enrich CMV-specific T cells. This sample was included in a study of T cell repertoires in cytomegalovirus infection (dated by TCRdb to between 2018 and 2021). Regarding the study in general: Recently identified HLA-C-restricted CMV epitopes, whose presentation resists viral immunomodulation, were targeted by peptide stimulations together with well-studied HLA-B-restricted epitopes. Donor HLA type was relevant to the analysis, because carriage of CMV infection together with the matching HLA type was indicated by public TCR beta signatures.

The full study reports these points: In both this cohort and an independent cohort of over 350 donors, the cumulative frequency of public TCR beta family members distinguished carriers of CMV infection plus the relevant HLA type. In the ex vivo response, HLA-C-restricted CMV-specific TCR beta clonotypes were dominant, and in two of eight donors the single most frequent clonotype came from this HLA-C-restricted group.

CDR1 and CDR2, looked up from the germline V gene, are MGHRA and YSYEKL. V lost 7 bases and J lost 0 bases; the stretch between them is 12 bases long. Counted from cysteine to phenylalanine, this CDR3 has 15 amino acids. Of the read, only the CDR3 DNA is kept; its 45 bases are in frame from base 1. The material was cultured PBMCs, obtained from culture after CMV antigen stimulation. This chain is built from TRBV4-1 and TRBJ1-4, with no reliable assignment of the D segment. The sequence derives from a human donor in good health (CMV status not recorded). Some clones in this sample may be carry-over from other donors' samples. CDR3 reads: CASKIIGATNEKLFF. The nucleotide sequence is TGCGCCAGCAAAATCATCGGTGCAACTAATGAAAAACTGTTTTTT.